Listed below are T cell receptor beta chains from one sample, sequenced in a study of low-dose radiotherapy and immunotherapy resistance in tumors. TCRdb reanalysed the reads using MiXCR and keeps one entry per CDR3 protein. The table lists around 57,000 distinct CDR3 sequences, approximately 33% of them singletons. The sequencing here drew on PBMCs, taken after low-dose radiotherapy plus immunotherapy. The receptors stem from a male donor with rectosigmoid adenocarcinoma. Each CDR3 is given with its conserved first and last residue. A D gene is named only where the DNA matches it firmly. Clone size, where shown, is once, few, many, or a class for clones that have expanded.

j_call v_call clone_size d_call cdr3_aa cdr3_nt
TRBJ1-2 TRBV28 many - CASSFPMAGNGYTF TGTGCCAGCAGTTTCCCTATGGCGGGGAATGGCTACACCTTC
TRBJ2-5 TRBV4-3 many - CASSQDHSIGPRETQYF TGCGCCAGCAGCCAAGACCATAGTATAGGCCCTCGAGAGACCCAGTACTTC
TRBJ2-7 TRBV20-1 - TRBD2 CSAQVAGGRGDEQYF TGCAGTGCCCAGGTAGCGGGAGGCCGGGGCGACGAGCAGTACTTC
TRBJ1-2 TRBV4-3 many - CASSQGTYGYTF TGCGCCAGCAGCCAAGGGACTTATGGCTACACCTTC
TRBJ2-7 TRBV3-1 many TRBD2 CASSQRFGGAYEQYF TGTGCCAGCAGCCAAAGGTTCGGGGGGGCCTACGAGCAGTACTTC
TRBJ1-1 TRBV11-2 many - CASSRNLRAEGMNTEAFF TGTGCCAGCAGCCGTAACTTACGGGCTGAGGGGATGAACACTGAAGCTTTCTTT
TRBJ2-1 TRBV7-2 many - CASSLNAGAQNEQFF TGTGCCAGCAGCTTAAATGCGGGGGCGCAAAATGAGCAGTTCTTC
TRBJ2-3 TRBV28 few - CASMRAADTQYF TGTGCCAGCATGAGGGCGGCAGATACGCAGTATTTT
TRBJ1-1 TRBV27 few - CASSFRANTEAFF TGTGCCAGCAGTTTTCGTGCGAACACTGAAGCTTTCTTT
TRBJ2-5 TRBV7-2 many - CASSSSSSYRETQYF TGTGCCAGCAGCTCCTCCAGCAGTTATCGGGAGACCCAGTACTTC
TRBJ2-6 TRBV2 few - CASTTGANVLTF TGTGCCAGCACGACTGGGGCCAACGTCCTGACTTTC
TRBJ2-3 TRBV7-3 - - CASSYELAPDTQYF TGTGCCAGCAGCTACGAACTAGCTCCAGATACGCAGTATTTT
TRBJ1-2 TRBV11-2 few - CASSAMQGPSYGYTF TGTGCCAGCAGCGCCATGCAGGGTCCCTCCTATGGCTACACCTTC
TRBJ1-1 TRBV6-2/TRBV6-3 many - CASSSPGNEAFF TGTGCCAGCAGTTCACCAGGAAATGAAGCTTTCTTT
TRBJ2-3 TRBV2 - TRBD2 CASSERRGGLDTQYF TGTGCCAGCAGTGAGCGGCGGGGGGGCCTAGATACGCAGTATTTT
TRBJ2-7 TRBV13 many - CASSLASGRLYEQYF TGTGCCAGCAGCTTAGCGTCAGGGCGGCTCTACGAGCAGTACTTC
TRBJ1-5 TRBV5-1 few - CASSVGDQNNQPQHF TGCGCCAGCAGCGTGGGAGATCAGAACAATCAGCCCCAGCATTTT
TRBJ2-1 TRBV7-2 many - CASSRQSSGASNNEQFF TGTGCCAGCAGCCGACAGTCTTCAGGGGCTTCTAACAATGAGCAGTTCTTC
TRBJ2-1 TRBV29-1 many - CSVLGASGHNEQFF TGCAGCGTTTTGGGGGCTAGCGGACACAATGAGCAGTTCTTC
TRBJ2-7 TRBV7-2 many - CASSLEHYNEQYF TGTGCCAGCAGCTTAGAACATTATAACGAGCAGTACTTC
TRBJ2-5 TRBV15 - - CATSSGVRSETQYF TGTGCCACCAGCAGCGGGGTTAGGTCTGAGACCCAGTACTTC
TRBJ2-7 TRBV5-1 - - CASSYGTDYEQYF TGCGCCAGCAGCTACGGGACGGACTACGAGCAGTACTTC
TRBJ1-3 TRBV7-3 few - CASSLIPGETLDTIYF TGTGCCAGCAGCTTAATCCCAGGGGAGACCTTGGACACCATATATTTT
TRBJ2-5 TRBV7-2 many - CASSKAPGRLGETQYF TGTGCCAGCAGCAAGGCCCCGGGACGCCTTGGGGAGACCCAGTACTTC
TRBJ2-7 TRBV5-1 - - CASSVQGLGDEQYF TGCGCCAGCAGCGTACAGGGACTCGGGGACGAGCAGTACTTC
TRBJ2-6 TRBV6-2/TRBV6-3 many - CASSSWVSGANVLTF TGTGCCAGCAGTTCATGGGTGTCTGGGGCCAACGTCCTGACTTTC
TRBJ2-7 TRBV6-2/TRBV6-3 - - CASSVSQGGYEQYF TGTGCCAGCAGTGTTAGTCAGGGAGGCTACGAGCAGTACTTC
TRBJ2-7 TRBV25-1 - - CASSESRATFYEQYF TGTGCCAGCAGTGAATCAAGGGCGACTTTCTACGAGCAGTACTTC
TRBJ1-6 TRBV7-2 few - CASSLLPGTPGSPLHF TGTGCCAGCAGCCTTTTACCGGGGACGCCGGGTTCACCCCTCCACTTT
TRBJ2-3 TRBV28 many - CASSSEDTRTDTQYF TGTGCCAGCAGTTCCGAGGACACGAGGACAGATACGCAGTATTTT
TRBJ2-6 TRBV4-2 - - CASSHMGRASGANVLTF TGTGCCAGCAGCCATATGGGCCGCGCTTCTGGGGCCAACGTCCTGACTTTC
TRBJ2-1 TRBV28 many TRBD2 CASASGGTTYNEQFF TGTGCCAGCGCTAGCGGGGGGACTACCTACAATGAGCAGTTCTTC
TRBJ1-6 TRBV7-2 many - CASSLVFSLEGFNSPLHF TGTGCCAGCAGCTTAGTTTTTAGTCTCGAGGGTTTTAATTCACCCCTCCACTTT